Listed here is a single TCR beta chain. The antigen is unknown. The data were taken from a study of shared clonotypes between healthy human individuals. General study results and limits: Clonotype sharing across a few donors was observed for about 4.8% of naive CD4 clonotypes. The sampled material consisted only of blood, and tissue repertoires are likely to differ.

Germline lookup yields CDR1 MNHEY and CDR2 SVGAGI. The CDR3 spans 15 residues. J gave up 3 bases and V 4 bases, and 5 bases lay outside the gene matches. In replicate PCRs of sorted subsets, approximately 210 ng DNA, roughly 31,000 T cell genomes, was used. Libraries were prepared by immunoSEQ multiplex PCR; TCRdb keeps only in-frame clonotypes and omits some of them. The sample includes nearly 2 million clones, less than 95% of them seen just once. CD45RO-negative CD8 cells positively selected for CCR7 made up the naive population, which excluded terminally differentiated effector memory CD45RA+ cells.

This clonotype originated in a man younger than 30 in good health. The material sequenced was naive CD8+ T cells sorted from blood. The chain combines TRBV6-5 with TRBJ2-3; TRBD2 aligns across 9 bases. CDR3 sequence reads: CASSWTSAGTDTQYF. In nucleotides, the CDR3 is TGTGCCAGCAGTTGGACTAGCGCGGGAACAGATACGCAGTATTTT.